This TCR beta chain is from a study of beta chain features in type 1 diabetes. Study results and limitations: Across all four CD4+ subsets, people with type 1 diabetes showed modestly shorter TCRB CDR3s. PCR could preferentially amplify shorter templates, alike in patients and controls.

Concerning this clone itself: Its target is not known.

CD4+ naive, central memory, regulatory and stem cell-like memory cells were sorted via CD45RO/CCR7/CD25/CD127/CD95/CD27. Since all of the isolated RNA was reverse transcribed, expressed TCRB transcripts were what got sequenced. The repertoire was sequenced with immunoSEQ multiplex PCR; TCRdb's copy has only in-frame clones and lacks some. The repertoire holds hundreds of thousands of clones, with roughly 13% as singletons. This CDR3 is built from 15 residues. Germline-derived CDR1 and CDR2 are SEHNR and FQNEAQ (reference sequence). The J segment lost 11 bases and the V segment lost 4 bases, leaving 13 bases of the junction unmatched.

The chain joins TRBV7-9 to TRBJ1-5, with 8 bases that match TRBD1. Material for sequencing was naive CD4+ T cells from blood. This receptor was taken from a man between 18 and 29 years old with type 1 diabetes. This CDR3 is CASSSPGDRSETQHF. CDR3 sequence (DNA): TGTGCCAGCAGCTCCCCGGGGGACAGGTCGGAGACCCAGCATTTT.